Listed below are T cell receptor beta chains from one sample, sequenced in a study of blood T cell repertoires in COVID-19. Method: immunoSEQ multiplex PCR; TCRdb's copy keeps in-frame clones and lacks some. The table records fewer than 70,000 clones, roughly three quarters of them present only once. Sample: peripheral blood. Every receptor here comes from a man in his sixties with acute or convalescent COVID-19. The conserved cysteine and the conserved F or W are not part of the CDR3 here.

j_call: TRBJ2-1
v_call: TRBV6-2/TRBV6-3
cdr3_aa: ASSLLLTSGGSYNEQF

j_call: TRBJ1-5
v_call: TRBV6-1
cdr3_aa: ASSEERAGQGPFQPQH

j_call: TRBJ1-1
v_call: TRBV2
cdr3_aa: ASSEAFYTEAF

j_call: TRBJ2-5
v_call: TRBV18
cdr3_aa: ASSPNVRETQY

j_call: TRBJ1-6
v_call: TRBV5-1
cdr3_aa: ASSLGQKNSPLH

j_call: TRBJ1-4
v_call: TRBV18
cdr3_aa: ASSPGQGAYEKLF

j_call: TRBJ1-6
v_call: TRBV5-1
cdr3_aa: ASSHSRVADSPLH

j_call: TRBJ2-5
v_call: TRBV5-4
cdr3_aa: ASSLAGGETQY

j_call: TRBJ2-7
v_call: TRBV25-1
cdr3_aa: AISRTGEEQY

j_call: TRBJ2-3
v_call: TRBV9
cdr3_aa: ASSATNSPDTQY

j_call: TRBJ2-6
v_call: TRBV6-4
cdr3_aa: ASSPGTAGANVLT

j_call: TRBJ2-5
v_call: TRBV14
cdr3_aa: ASSQGPVQTQY

j_call: TRBJ1-1
v_call: TRBV30
cdr3_aa: AWRAGGRTEAF

j_call: TRBJ1-5
v_call: TRBV12-5
cdr3_aa: ASGMGQSNQPQH

j_call: TRBJ1-2
v_call: TRBV11-2
cdr3_aa: ASSYNSGYGYT

j_call: TRBJ1-1
v_call: TRBV30
cdr3_aa: AWTTDITEAF

j_call: TRBJ1-4
v_call: TRBV18
cdr3_aa: ASSPAGTDGKLF

j_call: TRBJ1-4
v_call: TRBV30
cdr3_aa: AWRGTGEKSEKLF

j_call: TRBJ2-1
v_call: TRBV12-3/TRBV12-4
cdr3_aa: ASSTAPVNEQF

j_call: TRBJ1-1
v_call: TRBV10-3
cdr3_aa: AISEVISVGGQWDTEAF

j_call: TRBJ2-7
v_call: TRBV28
cdr3_aa: ASSRTGGSYEQY

j_call: TRBJ2-7
v_call: TRBV7-7
cdr3_aa: ASSPYRQGGVQY

j_call: TRBJ1-2
v_call: TRBV10-2
cdr3_aa: ASSESPLNYGYT

j_call: TRBJ2-5
v_call: TRBV7-2
cdr3_aa: ASSLAGTYPGQEETQY

j_call: TRBJ2-2
v_call: TRBV28
cdr3_aa: ASSSSGATGELF

j_call: TRBJ2-5
v_call: TRBV12-5
cdr3_aa: ASGPQGASRETQY

j_call: TRBJ1-5
v_call: TRBV5-1
cdr3_aa: ASSLEAGDQPQH

j_call: TRBJ1-1
v_call: TRBV29-1
cdr3_aa: SVVAGRRVNTEAF

j_call: TRBJ2-4
v_call: TRBV7-9
cdr3_aa: ASSLARDSRMDIQY

j_call: TRBJ1-3
v_call: TRBV18
cdr3_aa: ASSPIGTKSGNTIY

j_call: TRBJ1-1
v_call: TRBV2
cdr3_aa: ASSITGFWELNTEAF

j_call: TRBJ1-4
v_call: TRBV9
cdr3_aa: ASSPRQGEAKLF

j_call: TRBJ1-1
v_call: TRBV27
cdr3_aa: ASSLIAGALRGTEAF

j_call: TRBJ2-1
v_call: TRBV19
cdr3_aa: ASSSFFMTGAHRGEQF

j_call: TRBJ1-3
v_call: TRBV5-1
cdr3_aa: ASSLSVSGNTIY

j_call: TRBJ1-3
v_call: TRBV5-1
cdr3_aa: ASSLAYGGSSGNTIY

j_call: TRBJ1-3
v_call: TRBV19
cdr3_aa: ASSILLGNTIY

j_call: TRBJ2-1
v_call: TRBV15
cdr3_aa: ATSSDGGAGSEQF

j_call: TRBJ1-2
v_call: TRBV14
cdr3_aa: ASSSGQSYGYT

j_call: TRBJ1-6
v_call: TRBV28
cdr3_aa: ATGDRAYSSYNSPLH

j_call: TRBJ2-5
v_call: TRBV9
cdr3_aa: ASSVDRGLETQY

j_call: TRBJ1-1
v_call: TRBV4-2
cdr3_aa: ASSKGAQEWNTEAF

j_call: TRBJ1-2
v_call: TRBV10-2
cdr3_aa: ASSEPGAYGYT

j_call: TRBJ2-2
v_call: TRBV6-4
cdr3_aa: ASSDSNIEGPGELF

j_call: TRBJ1-1
v_call: TRBV5-1
cdr3_aa: ASSLQGNMATEAF

j_call: TRBJ1-5
v_call: TRBV11-2
cdr3_aa: ASSLVRDQPQH

j_call: TRBJ2-5
v_call: TRBV27
cdr3_aa: ASSRGGAPETQY

j_call: TRBJ2-1
v_call: TRBV27
cdr3_aa: ASSPTGYNEQF

j_call: TRBJ2-1
v_call: TRBV2
cdr3_aa: ASGQGDNEQF

j_call: TRBJ1-2
v_call: TRBV6-5
cdr3_aa: ASRRANYGYT

j_call: TRBJ1-4
v_call: TRBV9
cdr3_aa: ASSPFGQAGGEKLF

j_call: TRBJ2-2
v_call: TRBV4-1
cdr3_aa: ASSQSGYTGELF

j_call: TRBJ1-2
v_call: TRBV10-2
cdr3_aa: ASSGTEHNYGYT

j_call: TRBJ1-2
v_call: TRBV27
cdr3_aa: ASSLSTGTGVAIGYT